This record concerns one T cell receptor beta chain sequence. This sample stems from a study of blood T cell repertoires in COVID-19. Study context: The United States, Italy and Spain supplied acute and convalescent COVID-19 samples.

Two negative PCRs, clearance, or symptom resolution characterized the recovered Cohort 3 donors. V gave up 5 bases and J gave up 2 bases, with 16 bases separating them. This CDR3 has 16 amino acids. Germline V lookup: CDR1 SGHVS, CDR2 FNYEAQ. Per the study methods: Amplification of reference gene primers provided the estimated nucleated cell counts. Produced via immunoSEQ multiplex PCR; TCRdb's table is partial and in-frame only. V and J calls and clone size are given by that table; D and trimming were obtained from the DNA. The table has some 180,000 clones, about 85% seen once; the top ten hold around 6.2%.

The sequence derives from a man in his forties who had recovered from COVID-19. The chain joins TRBV7-6 to TRBJ1-3; D remains ambiguous. Sequenced: PBMCs or T cells enriched from blood (not recorded which). CDR3 sequence: CASSADGRLTGNTIYF. Written as DNA, the CDR3 is TGTGCCAGCAGCGCTGATGGGCGATTAACTGGAAACACCATATATTTT.